This is a list of T cell receptor beta chains from one sample in a study of technical replicates of blood from several donors. Sequenced by immunoSEQ multiplex PCR; TCRdb stores in-frame clones only, minus some. The sample lists some 76,000 clones, 95% to 98% occurring once. Sequencing was performed on T cells isolated from PBMCs. Receptors originate from a human donor in good health. CDR3s include the opening cysteine and the closing phenylalanine or tryptophan. A D gene is named only where the DNA matches it firmly. Not every row has a clone size; where given, it reads once, few, many or a size class.

v_call	d_call	clone_size	j_call	cdr3_aa	cdr3_nt
TRBV7-2	-	-	TRBJ1-5	CASSLESVPPGQHF	TGTGCCAGCAGCTTAGAGTCCGTTCCGCCAGGCCAGCATTTT
TRBV5-1	TRBD1	-	TRBJ1-2	CASGWTGTGFTNYGYTF	TGCGCCAGCGGGTGGACCGGGACAGGGTTCACTAACTATGGCTACACCTTC
TRBV6-1	-	-	TRBJ2-5	CASSEIAEETQYF	TGTGCCAGCAGTGAAATAGCAGAAGAGACCCAGTACTTC
TRBV5-1	TRBD1	-	TRBJ1-2	CASSSRDRGSYGYTF	TGCGCCAGCAGCTCCCGGGACAGGGGATCCTATGGCTACACCTTC
TRBV7-9	TRBD1	-	TRBJ1-5	CASSLVGTEGNQPQHF	TGTGCCAGCAGCTTAGTCGGGACAGAAGGGAATCAGCCCCAGCATTTT
TRBV28	TRBD2	-	TRBJ2-7	CASRPPTSGIPYEQYF	TGTGCCAGCAGACCCCCGACTAGCGGGATACCCTACGAGCAGTACTTC
TRBV6-4	-	-	TRBJ1-5	CASSDRGGSQPQHF	TGTGCCAGCAGTGATCGCGGGGGGAGTCAGCCCCAGCATTTT
TRBV10-3	TRBD1	-	TRBJ1-4	CAIRQTGSEKLFF	TGTGCCATCAGGCAGACAGGGAGTGAAAAACTGTTTTTT
TRBV7-9	TRBD1	-	TRBJ1-2	CASSFRGPNYGYTF	TGTGCCAGCAGCTTCAGGGGGCCCAACTATGGCTACACCTTC
TRBV14	-	-	TRBJ1-2	CASSQVDGASTRGYGYTF	TGTGCCAGCAGCCAAGTTGATGGAGCTTCAACACGAGGCTATGGCTACACCTTC
TRBV11-2	-	-	TRBJ2-7	CASSFENYEQYF	TGTGCCAGCAGCTTTGAGAACTACGAGCAGTACTTC
TRBV7-2	TRBD1	-	TRBJ2-5	CASSFFGQGRETQYF	TGTGCCAGCAGCTTCTTTGGACAGGGACGGGAGACCCAGTACTTC
TRBV19	TRBD1	-	TRBJ1-4	CATRTGSHEKLFF	TGTGCCACGCGGACAGGTTCTCACGAAAAACTGTTTTTT
TRBV11-1	TRBD2	-	TRBJ2-3	CASSFLAGDLSSTDTQYF	TGTGCCAGCAGCTTCTTAGCGGGGGACCTCTCTAGCACAGATACGCAGTATTTT
TRBV7-2	TRBD2	-	TRBJ2-4	CASSLDLAGGGSLQYF	TGTGCCAGCAGCTTAGATCTAGCGGGGGGGGGTTCGCTTCAGTACTTC
TRBV5-1	TRBD2	-	TRBJ2-1	CASSILAGEVNEQFF	TGCGCCAGCAGCATACTAGCGGGAGAGGTCAATGAGCAGTTCTTC
TRBV11-3	-	-	TRBJ2-7	CASSPGLEQYF	TGTGCCAGCAGCCCTGGCTTGGAGCAGTACTTC
TRBV5-1	-	-	TRBJ1-1	CASSSGGSTEAFF	TGCGCCAGCAGTTCGGGGGGAAGCACTGAAGCTTTCTTT
TRBV18	TRBD1	once	TRBJ2-7	CASSAGTGTVEQYF	TGTGCCAGCTCAGCCGGGACAGGGACGGTCGAGCAGTACTTC
TRBV6-5	-	-	TRBJ2-7	CASSYSTGSEDEQYF	TGTGCCAGCAGTTACTCTACCGGTTCGGAGGACGAGCAGTACTTC
TRBV13	-	-	TRBJ1-1	CASSLGGPLNTEAFF	TGTGCCAGCAGCTTAGGGGGCCCCTTGAACACTGAAGCTTTCTTT
TRBV6-7	TRBD1	-	TRBJ1-1	CASRLNGQGKAFF	TGTGCCAGCAGACTCAATGGACAGGGCAAAGCTTTCTTT
TRBV7-9	-	-	TRBJ2-7	CASSLEYNEQYF	TGTGCCAGCAGCTTAGAATACAACGAGCAGTACTTC
TRBV6-1	-	-	TRBJ1-3	CASSEGYRGNTIYF	TGTGCCAGCAGTGAAGGTTACAGGGGAAACACCATATATTTT
TRBV6-5	-	-	TRBJ2-7	CASSSGGSYEQYF	TGTGCCAGCAGTTCCGGAGGCTCCTACGAGCAGTACTTC
TRBV30	-	few	TRBJ1-3	CASRRGGTGNTIYF	TGTGCCTCTAGGCGGGGAGGGACTGGAAACACCATATATTTT
TRBV30	TRBD2	-	TRBJ2-1	CAWTNSGLAGGSYNEQFF	TGTGCCTGGACCAACTCGGGACTAGCGGGCGGGTCCTACAATGAGCAGTTCTTC
TRBV29-1	-	once	TRBJ1-4	CSVIQGTEKLFF	TGCAGCGTTATACAGGGTACCGAAAAACTGTTTTTT
TRBV6-5	TRBD1	-	TRBJ2-7	CASSYSSGQLPYEQYF	TGTGCCAGCAGTTACTCATCGGGACAGCTACCCTACGAGCAGTACTTC
TRBV25-1	-	-	TRBJ1-1	CASTRGSTEAFF	TGTGCCAGCACCAGGGGCTCCACTGAAGCTTTCTTT
TRBV6-5	-	-	TRBJ1-2	CASSRLYGYTF	TGTGCCAGCAGTCGTCTCTATGGCTACACCTTC
TRBV28	-	-	TRBJ2-7	CASSPQVSYEQYF	TGTGCCAGCAGTCCACAGGTCTCCTACGAGCAGTACTTC
TRBV15	TRBD1	once	TRBJ1-2	CATSRDRGYGYTF	TGTGCCACCAGCCGGGACAGAGGCTATGGCTACACCTTC
TRBV19	-	once	TRBJ2-2	CASSIIGAGELFF	TGTGCCAGTAGTATTATAGGGGCCGGGGAGCTGTTTTTT
TRBV27	-	-	TRBJ2-2	CASSLKAGSNTGELFF	TGTGCCAGCAGTTTAAAAGCAGGATCGAACACCGGGGAGCTGTTTTTT
TRBV2	-	once	TRBJ1-5	CASSELGQGYGNQPQHF	TGTGCCAGCAGTGAATTGGGTCAGGGGTACGGCAATCAGCCCCAGCATTTT
TRBV9	-	-	TRBJ2-3	CASSAEGGSHTDTQYF	TGTGCCAGCAGCGCCGAAGGCGGGTCCCACACAGATACGCAGTATTTT
TRBV18	TRBD2	-	TRBJ2-1	CASSPPGLADYNEQFF	TGTGCCAGCTCACCGCCGGGACTAGCGGATTACAATGAGCAGTTCTTC
TRBV6-1	-	-	TRBJ1-2	CASSENRNYGYTF	TGTGCCAGCAGTGAAAACAGAAACTATGGCTACACCTTC
TRBV27	TRBD2	-	TRBJ2-7	CASSLGLTYEQYF	TGTGCCAGCAGCCTGGGACTAACCTACGAGCAGTACTTC
TRBV29-1	TRBD2	-	TRBJ2-1	CSVGGTSVSTDEQFF	TGCAGCGTTGGCGGGACTAGCGTTTCGACTGATGAGCAGTTCTTC
TRBV28	TRBD1	-	TRBJ2-7	CASSLPTGTGLHEQYF	TGTGCCAGCAGTTTGCCTACCGGGACAGGGCTCCACGAGCAGTACTTC
TRBV4-2	-	-	TRBJ2-2	CASSQGLGANTGELFF	TGTGCCAGCAGCCAAGGCCTAGGTGCGAACACCGGGGAGCTGTTTTTT
TRBV28	TRBD1	-	TRBJ1-5	CASSEWDSYQPQHF	TGTGCCAGCAGTGAATGGGACAGCTATCAGCCCCAGCATTTT
TRBV4-3	TRBD2	-	TRBJ2-5	CASSRSGRSDQETQYF	TGCGCCAGCAGCCGAAGCGGGAGGAGCGACCAAGAGACCCAGTACTTC
TRBV6-6	TRBD2	-	TRBJ2-4	CASREREVQYF	TGTGCCAGCAGGGAGCGGGAGGTTCAGTACTTC
TRBV13	TRBD1	-	TRBJ1-2	CASSSQGVNEGYTF	TGTGCCAGCAGCTCACAGGGGGTTAACGAAGGCTACACCTTC
TRBV9	-	once	TRBJ2-2	CASSAGAPNTGELFF	TGTGCCAGCAGCGCAGGGGCACCGAACACCGGGGAGCTGTTTTTT
TRBV5-1	-	-	TRBJ2-7	CASSNGNLYEQYF	TGCGCCAGCAGCAACGGGAACCTCTACGAGCAGTACTTC
TRBV7-2	TRBD2	-	TRBJ2-1	CASSRLADFYNEQFF	TGTGCCAGCAGCCGACTAGCGGACTTCTACAATGAGCAGTTCTTC
TRBV4-1	-	once	TRBJ2-1	CASRKGGGEQFF	TGCGCCAGCAGAAAAGGAGGTGGAGAGCAGTTCTTC